Sequencing of this T cell receptor beta chain was carried out in a study of blood T cell repertoires in COVID-19. In the study overall: Collection of acute and convalescent COVID-19 samples took place in the United States, Italy and Spain.

Original handling: Amplifying reference gene primers gave estimates of nucleated cell counts. TCRdb's copy holds only in-frame clones and misses some; the assay was immunoSEQ multiplex PCR. The V and J calls and clone size are taken from that table; D and trimming were inferred from the DNA. The top ten hold around 9.5% of the sample, which has about 180,000 clones, over 75% seen once. To note about this clone: Additional DNA sequences in this sample encode the identical CDR3.

Self-reported history from a screening survey and questionnaire set each donor's cohort. Before being deemed recovered, Cohort 3 donors had two negative PCRs, clearance, or symptom resolution. The sequencing sample was made of PBMCs or T cells enriched from blood (not recorded which). The TCR was taken from a young woman who had recovered from COVID-19.

The CDR3 loop reads CASSRDRNYGYTF. CDR3 sequence (DNA): TGTGCCAGCAGTAGGGACAGGAATTATGGCTACACCTTC. This sequence joins TRBV12-3 or TRBV12-4 and TRBJ1-2, with TRBD1 identical over 8 bases. This CDR3 region has 13 residues. The V segment lost 5 bases and the J segment 5 bases; nucleotides outside the gene matches: 4.